This T cell receptor (beta chain) was captured in a study of cytomegalovirus exposure and HLA in healthy donors (dated by TCRdb to 2016 to 2017). Concerning the study at large: According to an earlier analysis of a few hundred of the donors, about 180 million T cells yielded 90 million to 130 million unique TCR beta sequences and about 300 Gb of sequence data. An early release that covered about 600 HLA-typed donors contained approximately 290 gigabases of sequencing data and some 87 million unique TCR sequences. Among the roughly 410 genotyped donors, roughly 80% belonged to the genetic ancestry cluster associated with self-reported Caucasian donors. The study was designed to test whether signatures of past pathogen exposure could be identified by cataloging public T cell receptors. Using immunosequencing, the study profiled T cell repertoires from about 620 subjects and related those repertoires to cytomegalovirus serostatus. Along with the approximately 620-subject first cohort, a separate validation cohort of over 90 different subjects was used. The study combined high-throughput TCR immunosequencing, statistical association of individual TCRs with disease status, and machine learning to predict cytomegalovirus infection status. A later analysis re-analyzed previously published TCR beta repertoires from about 600 donors and added high-resolution HLA genotyping to study TCR occurrence patterns. Rather than using new phenotypic data, the later analysis identified candidate immune exposures from TCR beta sequences and from how often those sequences occurred across donors. To decide whether each TCR beta V gene segment behaved as functional or pseudogenic, an earlier analysis of nearly 600 of the donors relied on high-throughput TCR beta sequencing. Donor age, sex, ethnicity and CMV serostatus were collected together with the repertoire data. A later genetic analysis used genome-wide SNP genotypes for about 65% of the roughly 700 donors, treating that subset as a discovery cohort. Every discovery cohort repertoire had been produced on one sequencing platform. HLA typing covered class I and class II loci at four-digit resolution. Typing coverage varied by locus: roughly 620-640 donors for A, B, C, DRB1 and DQB1; under 550 for DQA1; around 570 for DPA1; some 470 for DPB1. Roughly 5 DR-DQ haplotypes were handled as single units for association and clustering, since linkage in the cohort was strong. On average, 235,054 unique TCR beta nucleotide sequences were sequenced per donor among 398 genotyped donors of the cohort, with roughly a sixth of those sequences being non-productive. Overall study results and their limits: Strong co-occurrence of HLA alleles, especially DR and DQ, made assigning TCR associations to individual alleles difficult. Immune exposure information for the cohort was limited to CMV serostatus. Because the 87-base-pair reads could not distinguish some IMGT-functional V segments, including TRBV6-2 and TRBV6-3, those segments were excluded. Linkage disequilibrium might explain the correlated functional status among segregating V segments, but an unknown experimental factor could not be excluded. Several of the top co-occurrence clusters appeared to be linked to parvovirus B19, influenza, CMV and Epstein-Barr virus, according to a later analysis. It was suggested by the authors that the approach could potentially be generalized to other disease states and immunological phenotypes. A later analysis found that TCR association rates varied across HLA loci, with DRB1 alleles showing the most associated TCRs and HLA-C alleles the fewest. According to a later analysis, most CMV-associated TCR beta chains appeared to be HLA-restricted, and the HLA associations seemed to be driven largely by CMV exposure. In a later analysis, HLA-associated TCR beta chains showed more clonal expansion and lower generation probabilities than non-associated chains that were equally common. Because HLA typing was missing for some donors at each locus, association tests included only the typed subset. In vitro tests confirmed that a few of the cytomegalovirus-associated TCR beta chains recognize cytomegalovirus antigens. The sequencing pipeline was judged likely to have produced a cluster of highly shared sequence variants as a technical artifact. In the study, some 160 TCR beta chains were listed as associated with cytomegalovirus. A later genetic analysis associated a missense DCLRE1C variant with V-gene and J-gene trimming of TCR beta chains, and an independent cohort replicated the association. Cytomegalovirus status was reported to be diagnosed by the classifier with high specificity and sensitivity in both the original and validation cohorts. At a false discovery rate of 0.05, a later analysis linked about 17,000 TCR beta sequences to specific HLA alleles. Because counts were too low, more than 15 rarely observed V segments, including chromosome 9 orphons, were excluded from the earlier analysis of a few hundred of the donors. A further reported finding was that TCR beta sequences accurately predicted the HLA-A and HLA-B alleles for most subjects in the first cohort. Broadly in line with IMGT annotations, most TCR beta V segments showed up in productive rearrangements about 87% or about 30% of the time in an earlier analysis of about 500 of the donors. Roughly uniform sequencing depth across donors was assumed in presence/absence analyses, although this assumption may not hold. According to a later genetic analysis, donors in an Asian-associated ancestry cluster had fewer N-insertions in productive TCRs than the roughly 670-donor mean. Most TCR sequences were observed very rarely across donors, whereas some public TCRs were present in many individuals. This cohort had only TCR beta chains sequenced, and the lack of alpha or paired-chain data limited which features could be detected.

The cohort comprised more than 550 healthy bone marrow donors. All cohort members were sampled while nominally healthy, although unrecorded immune exposures were likely present. The donor was CMV seronegative and belonged to the group of 350 to 400 seronegative cohort members. Every donor gave a peripheral blood sample, and the peripheral blood mononuclear cells from that sample were used for TCR beta sequencing. The Qiagen DNeasy Blood Extraction Kit was used to extract genomic DNA from the blood cell samples. The protocol used for the library was the immunoSEQ multiplex PCR assay. The multiplex PCR relied on a mix of 60 forward primers for TCR Vbeta segments and 13 reverse primers for TCR Jbeta segments. The CDR3 region of rearranged TCR beta genes was amplified from genomic DNA by a multiplex PCR assay. Amplified TCR beta libraries were sequenced as 87-base-pair reads on the Illumina HiSeq System. On the study's bioinformatics: In a later analysis, about 80 million unique TCR beta chains were counted across the 650 to 700 repertoires, and roughly 10 million of these chains were shared by at least two donors. Raw reads were error-corrected and collapsed into unique sequences with a nearest-neighbor algorithm that merged closely related sequences to remove PCR and sequencing errors. Alignment of CDR3 sequences to IMGT reference sequences was used to assign V, D and J gene segments. Each retained sequence needed at least a six-nucleotide match to both a V gene segment and a J gene segment. A rearrangement was called productive if the CDR3 had no stop codons and remained in frame with V and J, and every other rearrangement was called non-productive. Following IMGT convention, CDR3 was defined as the stretch from the second conserved V-encoded cysteine to the conserved J-encoded phenylalanine. The earlier analysis of fewer than 750 of the donors excluded sequences that lacked an unambiguous match to a single V gene segment. In an earlier analysis of 587 of the donors, V segments were called functional above 56.7% productive rearrangements and were called segregating when the between-donor standard deviation exceeded 5%. A statistical classification framework was built to diagnose cytomegalovirus status from the catalog of TCR beta chain sequences. In a later analysis, TCR nucleotide sequences were compared against IMGT/GENE-DB human TR gene sequences so that V and J genes could be assigned. In a later analysis, CDR3 sequences and most-parsimonious VDJ recombination scenarios were assigned using the TCRdist pipeline. In a later analysis, each TCR beta chain was defined by its CDR3 amino acid sequence together with its V-gene family, and reads lacking a unique V-gene family were excluded. A later analysis removed 600 or so highly shared, low-generation-probability nucleotide sequences to deal with suspected cross-contamination and a sequencing artifact. In a later analysis, a clonal expansion index was calculated for each public chain from normalized within-repertoire ranks of inferred template counts. Generation probabilities in a later analysis came from a VDJ recombination model fitted to out-of-frame rearrangements, and those results were checked against IGoR. A later analysis scored TCR-TCR, TCR-HLA and TCR-CMV co-occurrence with hypergeometric tests, applying a repertoire-size bias correction to TCR pairs. False discovery rates were estimated in a later analysis by permuting HLA or CMV assignments 20 times. In a later analysis, co-occurring TCRs were grouped using DBSCAN, and TCRdist sequence similarity was added for clustering within HLA-allele-positive subsets. For co-occurrence clustering, repertoires with fewer than 30,000 or more than 120,000 public chains were excluded, along with a handful of repertoires with anomalous nucleotide sharing. Held by TCRdb, this immuneACCESS table contains in-frame sequences only and omits some clones. Under half of the omission traces to an unresolved V gene where checked; the cause of the rest is unknown. The DNA was the basis for D and trimming; V, J and clone size are from that table. The sample table gives approximately 190,000 clones. Of the sample, almost 6.5% is held by the ten largest clones.

The germline V gene (reference sequence) specifies MNHEY as CDR1 and SMNVEV as CDR2. V was cut back by 0 bases and J by 1 base, leaving a gap of 10 bases between them. The CDR3 contains 15 residues, cysteine and phenylalanine counted. Here the CDR3 DNA is all that survives: 45 bases in frame from base 1. On this clone: Its antigen remains unidentified.

The sequence links TRBV27 to TRBJ2-7, and perhaps TRBD1 as D gene, on 6 matching bases. This TCR derives from a young man in good health and CMV-seronegative. Sequenced material: PBMCs. The CDR3 here reads CASSLSGTPSYEQYF. Here is the DNA: TGTGCCAGCAGTTTATCCGGGACACCATCCTACGAGCAGTACTTC.